The 5 T cell receptor beta chains presented below share a single source sample, sequenced in a study of blood T cell repertoires in COVID-19. Profiled with immunoSEQ multiplex PCR; TCRdb holds only in-frame clones, not every one. The sample records fewer than 300,000 clones, approximately 88% being singletons. Sequencing was done on a sample of PBMCs or T cells enriched from blood (not recorded which). The receptors stem from a woman aged 35 to 49 with acute COVID-19.

The rearrangement uses TRBV7-9 and TRBJ2-3, with 7 bases lining up with TRBD2. The CDR3 is 15 residues long. From germline, CDR1 is SEHNR and CDR2 FQNEAQ (reference sequence). Trimming cost V 2 bases and J 5 bases; bases outside gene matches: 7. The CDR3 nucleotides are TGTGCCAGCAGCTTATGGGCGGGAGCGGGAGATACGCAGTATTTT. This encodes CASSLWAGAGDTQYF.

The chain couples TRBV6-4 to TRBJ1-1; TRBD1 matches at 8 bases. With 3 bases clipped from V and 3 bases from J, the junction kept 3 bases outside the gene matches. This CDR3 is built from 14 residues. Germline CDR1 is MRHNA and CDR2 is SNTAGT. The CDR3, as DNA: TGTGCCAGCAGTGAACAGGGGGGGGACACTGAAGCTTTCTTT. Translation gives CASSEQGGDTEAFF.

The V call is TRBV6-1, the J call TRBJ1-1; 8 nucleotides align to TRBD1. CDR1 and CDR2 (germline): MNHNS, SASEGT. The V gene end was trimmed by 2 bases and the J gene end by 5 bases; junction bases not matched to a gene: 4. CDR3 length: 14 amino acids. In nucleotides, the CDR3 is TGTGCCAGCAGTGAACAGGGGGCAGTTACTGAAGCTTTCTTT. Encoded protein: CASSEQGAVTEAFF.

The V call is TRBV5-1, the J call TRBJ1-4; D remains unclear. There are 14 residues in the CDR3. Deletions cut 0 bases from V and 7 bases from J, with 10 bases between. The V gene's germline CDR1 is SGHRS and CDR2 YFSETQ. DNA for the CDR3: TGCGCCAGCAGCTTGGGGGGAGGACGTGAAAAACTGTTTTTT. Residues: CASSLGGGREKLFF.

This chain links TRBV19 with TRBJ2-6; tentative D call: TRBD1 (6 bases). The germline CDR1 and CDR2 sequences are LNHDA and SQIVND (reference sequence). The ends were cut back, 3 bases at V and 5 bases at J, with 32 bases in the middle. There are 22 residues in the CDR3. The CDR3, as DNA: TGTGCCAGTAGTATTTTAATACGTTTCCCCGGGACAACGAACCCCTGGGCCAACGTCCTGACTTTC. Its protein is CASSILIRFPGTTNPWANVLTF.